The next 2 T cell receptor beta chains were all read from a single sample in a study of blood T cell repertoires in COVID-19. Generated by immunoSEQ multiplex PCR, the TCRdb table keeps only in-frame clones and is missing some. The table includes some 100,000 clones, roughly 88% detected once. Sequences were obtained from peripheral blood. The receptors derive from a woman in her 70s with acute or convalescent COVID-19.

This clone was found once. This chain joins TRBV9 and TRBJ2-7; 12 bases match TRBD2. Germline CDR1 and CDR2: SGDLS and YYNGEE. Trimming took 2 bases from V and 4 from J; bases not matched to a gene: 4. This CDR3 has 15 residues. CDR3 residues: CASSVTSGSTYEQYF. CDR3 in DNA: TGTGCCAGCAGCGTGACTAGCGGGAGTACTTACGAGCAGTACTTC.

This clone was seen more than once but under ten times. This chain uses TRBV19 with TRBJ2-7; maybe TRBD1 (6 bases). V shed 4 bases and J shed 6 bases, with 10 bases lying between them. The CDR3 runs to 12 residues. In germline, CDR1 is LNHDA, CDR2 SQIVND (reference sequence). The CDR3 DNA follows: TGTGCCAGTAGTACAACAGGGATCGAGCAGTACTTC. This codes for CASSTTGIEQYF.